The 11 T cell receptor beta chains listed next were all sequenced from one sample in a study of regulatory dendritic cells for organ transplantation. CFSE-labeled sorted T cells met regulatory or mature dendritic cells for 4 to 6 days. Generated by immunoSEQ multiplex PCR, the TCRdb table keeps only in-frame clones and is missing some. The data hold about 21,000 clones, with 85% observed a single time. The antigens these receptors bind are not known. Sequencing used naive CD4+ T cells from blood cultured with dendritic cells. Subset reported: CD45RA+ naive T cells. Receptors were obtained from a human donor in good health.

The rearrangement links TRBV6-5 to TRBJ1-2, with unresolved D. Trimming took 8 bases from V and 1 from J, leaving 14 bases between them. The CDR3 is 14 residues long. Germline V gives CDR1 MNHEY, CDR2 SVGAGI. This chain's CDR3 is CASGPPEGNYGYTF. The DNA of the CDR3 is TGTGCCAGCGGACCCCCCGAGGGTAACTATGGCTACACCTTC.

CDR3 sequence reads: CASSLVGGPRAYEQFF. CDR3 sequence (DNA): TGTGCCAGCAGCTTAGTTGGAGGGCCACGGGCGTATGAGCAGTTCTTC. The chain joins TRBV7-3 to TRBJ2-1, with D possibly matching TRBD2 (6 bases). Trimming shortened V by 2 bases and J by 8 bases, and 19 bases separated the two germline ends. This CDR3 has 16 residues. Germline assignment: CDR1 SGHTA and CDR2 FQGTGA. Full variable domain (missing parts from reference TRBV7-3 and TRBJ2-1): GAGVSQTPSNKVTEKGKYVELRCDPISGHTALYWYRQSLGQGPEFLIYFQGTGAADDSGLPNDRFFAVRPEGSVSTLKIQRTERGDSAVYLCASSLVGGPRAYEQFFGPGTRLTVL.

V is TRBV28 and J is TRBJ1-4, with a weak D call TRBD1 (6 bases). V shed 2 bases and J shed 5 bases, with 15 bases lying between them. CDR3 length equals 16 residues. Germline V CDR1 and CDR2: MDHEN, SYDVKM. For the CDR3, the DNA is TGTGCCAGCAGTTTAAATACAGGGACCCTCAATGAAAAACTGTTTTTT. This gives the protein CASSLNTGTLNEKLFF.

There are a few counts of this clone. The genes are TRBV20-1 and TRBJ2-7; D gene uncertain. CDR3 length: 10 residues. Germline V lookup: CDR1 DFQATT, CDR2 SNEGSKA (reference sequence). V was clipped by 6 bases and J by 5 bases, with 8 bases between them. CDR3 residues: CSAGRDEQYF. The DNA for the CDR3 is TGCAGTGCGGGTAGGGACGAGCAGTACTTC.

The chain has TRBV6-5 and TRBJ2-7; perhaps TRBD1 as D (5 bases). The CDR3 has 14 amino acids. V gave up 4 bases and J gave up 0 bases, with 10 bases separating them. Germline CDR1 reads MNHEY; CDR2 reads SVGAGI. The CDR3: CASSFRATSYEQYF. CDR3 coding DNA: TGTGCCAGCAGTTTCAGGGCGACCTCCTACGAGCAGTACTTC.

The V and J genes are TRBV9 and TRBJ1-3; the match to TRBD1 covers 7 bases. The CDR3 spans 21 residues. With V trimmed by 4 bases and J by 2 bases, 24 bases remained unmatched. Germline V gives CDR1 SGDLS, CDR2 YYNGEE. The CDR3 reads CASSPTWVPDLGGQTGNTIYF. The CDR3 DNA follows: TGTGCCAGCAGCCCAACCTGGGTCCCGGATTTAGGGGGCCAAACTGGAAACACCATATATTTT.

V and J are TRBV7-9 and TRBJ1-6, with a possible D match to TRBD1 (5 bases). Trimming left V 4 bases short and J 0 bases short, with 7 bases between. The CDR3 contains 15 residues. CDR1 SEHNR and CDR2 FQNEAQ come from the germline V gene (reference sequence). The CDR3: CASSSTGSYNSPLHF. The DNA for the CDR3 is TGTGCCAGCAGCTCAACAGGCTCCTATAATTCACCCCTCCACTTT.

The rearrangement joins TRBV6-1 to TRBJ2-7, with 10 bases fitting TRBD1. Losses at the gene ends were 8 bases for V and 6 bases for J; bases not matched to a gene: 13. The CDR3 sequence is 15 residues long. Germline CDR1 MNHNS, CDR2 SASEGT. This CDR3 reads CASATGGQGTAEQYF. The CDR3 DNA reads as TGTGCCAGCGCGACCGGGGGACAGGGGACTGCCGAGCAGTACTTC.

The chain uses TRBV5-4 and TRBJ2-7; 8 bases map to TRBD1. The CDR3 loop spans 15 amino acids. CDR1 is SGHNT and CDR2 is YYREEE in the germline V gene (reference sequence). The trim removed 1 base at V and 0 bases at J, leaving 3 bases unmatched. Here the CDR3 reads CASSLRDRTSYEQYF. The CDR3 bases are TGTGCCAGCAGCTTGAGGGACAGGACCTCCTACGAGCAGTACTTC.

The V gene is TRBV23-1, the J gene TRBJ2-7, with 7 bases matching TRBD1. TRBV23-1 is an ORF; its function is uncertain. J was trimmed by 2 bases and V by 4 bases; bases with no gene match: 5. This CDR3 has 14 amino acids. The CDR3 here is CASSRQGVAYEQYF. The CDR3, as DNA: TGCGCCAGCAGTCGACAGGGCGTAGCCTACGAGCAGTACTTC.

The chain joins TRBV25-1 to TRBJ1-6; D not certain. Per germline, CDR1 MGHDK and CDR2 SYGVNS. The CDR3 runs 15 residues. V was trimmed by 2 bases and J by 7 bases, leaving 12 bases between them. This chain's CDR3 is CASSETRVSNSPLHF. In DNA form, the CDR3 reads TGTGCCAGCAGTGAAACCCGGGTCAGCAATTCACCCCTCCACTTT.